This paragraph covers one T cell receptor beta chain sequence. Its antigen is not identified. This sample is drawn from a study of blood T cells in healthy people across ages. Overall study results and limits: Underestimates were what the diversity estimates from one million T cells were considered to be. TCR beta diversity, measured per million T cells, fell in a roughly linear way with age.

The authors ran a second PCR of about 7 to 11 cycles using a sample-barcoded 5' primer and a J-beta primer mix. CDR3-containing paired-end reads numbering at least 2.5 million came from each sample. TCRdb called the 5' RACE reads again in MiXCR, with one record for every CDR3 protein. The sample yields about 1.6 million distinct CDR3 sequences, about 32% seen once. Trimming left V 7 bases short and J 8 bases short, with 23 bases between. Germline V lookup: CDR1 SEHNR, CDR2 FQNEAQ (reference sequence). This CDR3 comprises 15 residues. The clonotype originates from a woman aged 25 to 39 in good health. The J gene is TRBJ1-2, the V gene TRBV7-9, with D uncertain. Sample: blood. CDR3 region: CASTLGGGVTQGYTF. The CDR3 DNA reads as TGTGCCAGCACCCTAGGAGGCGGTGTGACTCAAGGCTACACCTTC.